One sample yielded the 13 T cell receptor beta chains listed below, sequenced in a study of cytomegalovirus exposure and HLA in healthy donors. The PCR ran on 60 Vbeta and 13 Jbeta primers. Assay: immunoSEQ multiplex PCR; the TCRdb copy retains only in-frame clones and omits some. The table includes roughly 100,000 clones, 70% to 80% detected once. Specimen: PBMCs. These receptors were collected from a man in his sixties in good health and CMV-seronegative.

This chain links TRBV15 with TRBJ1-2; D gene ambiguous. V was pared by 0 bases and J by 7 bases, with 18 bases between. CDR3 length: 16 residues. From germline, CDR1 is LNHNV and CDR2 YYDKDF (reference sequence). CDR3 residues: CATSREAGGAQSGYTF. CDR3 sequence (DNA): TGTGCCACCAGCAGAGAGGCTGGTGGAGCTCAATCTGGCTACACCTTC.

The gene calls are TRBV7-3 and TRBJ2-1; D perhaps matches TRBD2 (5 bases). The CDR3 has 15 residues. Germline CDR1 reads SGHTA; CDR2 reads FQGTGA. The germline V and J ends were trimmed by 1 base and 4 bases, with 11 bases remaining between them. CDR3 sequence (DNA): TGTGCCAGCAGCTTAATCGGCGGGTCGTACAATGAGCAGTTCTTC. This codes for CASSLIGGSYNEQFF.

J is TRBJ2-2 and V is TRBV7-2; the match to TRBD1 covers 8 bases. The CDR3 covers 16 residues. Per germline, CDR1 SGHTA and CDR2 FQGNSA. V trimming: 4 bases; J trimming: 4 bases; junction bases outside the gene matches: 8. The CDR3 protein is CASSYYRGEVTGELFF. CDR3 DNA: TGTGCCAGCAGCTATTACAGGGGGGAGGTCACCGGGGAGCTGTTTTTT.

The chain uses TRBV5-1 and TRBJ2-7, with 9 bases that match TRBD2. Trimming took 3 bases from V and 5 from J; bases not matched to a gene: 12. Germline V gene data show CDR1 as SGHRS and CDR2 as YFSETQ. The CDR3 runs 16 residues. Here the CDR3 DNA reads TGCGCCAGCAGCTCCCCGGGACTAGCTACCGCCCACGAGCAGTACTTC. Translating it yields CASSSPGLATAHEQYF.

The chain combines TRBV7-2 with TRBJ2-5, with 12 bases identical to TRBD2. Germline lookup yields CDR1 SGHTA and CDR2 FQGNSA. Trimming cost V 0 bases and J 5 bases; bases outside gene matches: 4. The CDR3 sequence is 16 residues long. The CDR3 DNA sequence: TGTGCCAGCAGCTTAGCCCTAGCGGGGGGGCGGGAGACCCAGTACTTC. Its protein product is CASSLALAGGRETQYF.

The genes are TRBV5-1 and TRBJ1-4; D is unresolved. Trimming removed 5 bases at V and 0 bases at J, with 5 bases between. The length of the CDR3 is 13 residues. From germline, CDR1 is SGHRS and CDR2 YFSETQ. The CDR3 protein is CASRLATNEKLFF. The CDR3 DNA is TGCGCCAGCAGACTAGCAACTAATGAAAAACTGTTTTTT.

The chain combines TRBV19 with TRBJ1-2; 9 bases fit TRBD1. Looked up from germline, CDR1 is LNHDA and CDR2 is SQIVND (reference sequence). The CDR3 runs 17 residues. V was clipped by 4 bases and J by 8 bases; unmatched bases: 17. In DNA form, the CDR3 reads TGTGCCAGTAGTACCGCCTCCGGCTCCGGGACAGGGATAGGCTACACCTTC. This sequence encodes CASSTASGSGTGIGYTF.

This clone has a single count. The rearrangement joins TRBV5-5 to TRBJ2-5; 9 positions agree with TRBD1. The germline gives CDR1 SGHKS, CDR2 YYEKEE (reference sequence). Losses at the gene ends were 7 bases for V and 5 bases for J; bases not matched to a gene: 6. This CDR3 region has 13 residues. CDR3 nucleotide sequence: TGTGCCAGCTCTGGACAGGGGAGGGAGACCCAGTACTTC. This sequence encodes CASSGQGRETQYF.

CDR3 bases: TGTGCCAGCAAGCGGGGTCCTTCTAACTATGGCTACACCTTC. Amino acid sequence: CASKRGPSNYGYTF. The V call is TRBV6-5, the J call TRBJ1-2; D gene unclear. The CDR3 is 14 amino acids. Trimming stripped 7 bases from V and 0 bases from J, with 12 bases between. Per the germline V gene, CDR1 is MNHEY and CDR2 is SVGAGI.

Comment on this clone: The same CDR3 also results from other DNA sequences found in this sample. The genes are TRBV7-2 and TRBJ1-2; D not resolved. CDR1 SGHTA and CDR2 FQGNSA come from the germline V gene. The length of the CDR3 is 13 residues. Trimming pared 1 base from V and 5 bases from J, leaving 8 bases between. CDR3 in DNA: TGTGCCAGCAGCTTAGATTCGGGGTATGGCTACACCTTC. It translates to CASSLDSGYGYTF.

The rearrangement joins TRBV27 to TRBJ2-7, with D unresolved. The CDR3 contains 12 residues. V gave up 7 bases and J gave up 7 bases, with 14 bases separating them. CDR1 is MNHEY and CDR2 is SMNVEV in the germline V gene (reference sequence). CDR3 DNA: TGTGCCAGCATAAGTGAGGCTGGAGAGCAGTACGTC. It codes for CASISEAGEQYV.

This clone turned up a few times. CDR3 nucleotides: TGTGCCAGCAGCTTAGAACAGGGATACTTTCTCTACGAGCAGTACTTC. Its protein is CASSLEQGYFLYEQYF. V usage is TRBV11-3 and J usage is TRBJ2-7, with D maybe TRBD1 (6 bases). The germline gives CDR1 SGHNT, CDR2 YENEEA. CDR3 size: 16 residues. Trimming cost V 0 bases and J 3 bases, with 15 bases left between them.

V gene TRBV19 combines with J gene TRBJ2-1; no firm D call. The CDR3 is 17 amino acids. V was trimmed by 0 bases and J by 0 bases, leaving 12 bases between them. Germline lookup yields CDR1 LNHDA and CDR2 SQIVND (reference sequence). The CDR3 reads CASSIDGWASSYNEQFF. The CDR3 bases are TGTGCCAGTAGTATAGATGGTTGGGCAAGCTCCTACAATGAGCAGTTCTTC.